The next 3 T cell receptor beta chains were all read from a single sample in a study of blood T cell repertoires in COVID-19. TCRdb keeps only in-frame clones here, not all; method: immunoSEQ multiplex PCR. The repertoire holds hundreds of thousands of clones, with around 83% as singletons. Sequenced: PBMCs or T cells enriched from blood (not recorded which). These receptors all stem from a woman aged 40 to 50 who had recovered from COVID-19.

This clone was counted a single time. The CDR3 here is CASSQAGFNSPLHF. CDR3 nucleotides: TGTGCCAGCAGCCAAGCAGGGTTTAATTCACCCCTCCACTTT. The chain employs TRBV3-1 (or the pseudogene TRBV3-2) and TRBJ1-6; D possibly corresponds to TRBD1 (5 bases). This CDR3 spans 14 amino acids. V was trimmed by 1 base and J by 6 bases, leaving 7 bases between them. CDR1 is LGHDT, CDR2 YNNKEL, per germline (reference sequence).

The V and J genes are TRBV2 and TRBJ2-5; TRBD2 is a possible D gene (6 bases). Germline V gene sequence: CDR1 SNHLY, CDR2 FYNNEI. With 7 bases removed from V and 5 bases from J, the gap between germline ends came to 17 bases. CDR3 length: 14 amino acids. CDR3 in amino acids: CASTRLVGGETQYF. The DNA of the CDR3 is TGTGCCAGCACCCGACTAGTGGGGGGTGAGACCCAGTACTTC.

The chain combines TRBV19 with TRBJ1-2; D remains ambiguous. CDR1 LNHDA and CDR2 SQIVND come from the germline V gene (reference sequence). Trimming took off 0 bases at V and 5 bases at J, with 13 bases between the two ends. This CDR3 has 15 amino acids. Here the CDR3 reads CASSIDLTTGYGYTF. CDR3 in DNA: TGTGCCAGTAGTATAGATCTCACAACCGGGTATGGCTACACCTTC.